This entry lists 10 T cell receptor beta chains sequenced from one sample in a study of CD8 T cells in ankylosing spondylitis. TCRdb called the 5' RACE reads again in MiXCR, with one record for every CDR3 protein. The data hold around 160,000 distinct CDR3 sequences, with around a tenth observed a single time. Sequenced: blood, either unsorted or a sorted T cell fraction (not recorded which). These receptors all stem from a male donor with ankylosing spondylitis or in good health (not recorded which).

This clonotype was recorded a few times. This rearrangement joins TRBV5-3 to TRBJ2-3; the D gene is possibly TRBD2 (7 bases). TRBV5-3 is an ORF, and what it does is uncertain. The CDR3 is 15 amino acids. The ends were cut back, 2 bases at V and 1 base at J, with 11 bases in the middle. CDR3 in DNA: TGTGCCAGAAGCTTCCGGGGGGCTGGCACAGATACGCAGTATTTT. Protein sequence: CARSFRGAGTDTQYF.

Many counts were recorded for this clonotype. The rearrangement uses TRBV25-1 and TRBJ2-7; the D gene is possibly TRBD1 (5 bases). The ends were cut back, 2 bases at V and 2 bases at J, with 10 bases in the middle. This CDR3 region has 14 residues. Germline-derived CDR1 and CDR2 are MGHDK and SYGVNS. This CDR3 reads CASSEPRVPYEQYF. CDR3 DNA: TGTGCCAGCAGTGAACCCAGGGTCCCCTACGAGCAGTACTTC.

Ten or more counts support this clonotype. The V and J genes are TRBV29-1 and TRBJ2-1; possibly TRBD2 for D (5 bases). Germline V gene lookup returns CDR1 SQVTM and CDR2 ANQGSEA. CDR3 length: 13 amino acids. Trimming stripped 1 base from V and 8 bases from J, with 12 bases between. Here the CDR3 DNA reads TGCAGCGTTGAAGTGCGGGTTACCTATGAGCAGTTCTTC. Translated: CSVEVRVTYEQFF.

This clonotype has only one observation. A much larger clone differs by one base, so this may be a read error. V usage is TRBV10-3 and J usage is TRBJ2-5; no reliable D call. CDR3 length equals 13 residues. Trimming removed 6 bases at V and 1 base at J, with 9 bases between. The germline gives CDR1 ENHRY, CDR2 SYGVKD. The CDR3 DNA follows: TGTGCCATCAGCGGCGGTCCCCAAGAGACCCAGTACTTC. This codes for CAISGGPQETQYF.

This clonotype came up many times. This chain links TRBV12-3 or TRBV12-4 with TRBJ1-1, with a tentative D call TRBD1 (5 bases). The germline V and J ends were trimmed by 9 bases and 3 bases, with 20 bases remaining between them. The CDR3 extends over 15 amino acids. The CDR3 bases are TGTGCCAGTTTTATCACCGGGACCCACCACACTGAAGCTTTCTTT. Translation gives CASFITGTHHTEAFF.

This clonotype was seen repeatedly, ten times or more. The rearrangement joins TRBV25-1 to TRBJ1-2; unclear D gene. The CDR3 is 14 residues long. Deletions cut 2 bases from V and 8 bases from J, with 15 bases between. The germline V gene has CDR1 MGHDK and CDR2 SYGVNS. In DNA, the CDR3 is TGTGCCAGCAGTGAAAGTACAGAAATAAGGGGCTACACCTTC. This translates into CASSESTEIRGYTF.

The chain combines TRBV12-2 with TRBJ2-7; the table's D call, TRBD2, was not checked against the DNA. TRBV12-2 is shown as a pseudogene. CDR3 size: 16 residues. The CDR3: CASRFTPAGAKYEQYF. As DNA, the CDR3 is TGTGCAAGTCGCTTTACTCCGGCGGGAGCGAAGTACGAGCAGTACTTC.

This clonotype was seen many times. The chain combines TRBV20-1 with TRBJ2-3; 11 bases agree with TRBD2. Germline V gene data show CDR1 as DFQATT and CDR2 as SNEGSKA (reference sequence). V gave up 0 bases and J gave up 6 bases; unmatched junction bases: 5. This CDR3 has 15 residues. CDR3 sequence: CSARDSGGATDTQYF. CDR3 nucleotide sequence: TGCAGTGCTAGAGATAGCGGGGGGGCCACGGATACGCAGTATTTT.

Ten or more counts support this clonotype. The CDR3 loop reads CASSMGGQASGNTIYF. The CDR3 DNA reads TGTGCCAGCAGTATGGGAGGGCAGGCCTCTGGAAACACCATATATTTT. The V and J genes are TRBV6-1 and TRBJ1-3; unclear D gene. Germline V gene lookup returns CDR1 MNHNS and CDR2 SASEGT. V was trimmed by 5 bases and J by 0 bases, leaving 14 bases between them. The CDR3 consists of 16 residues.

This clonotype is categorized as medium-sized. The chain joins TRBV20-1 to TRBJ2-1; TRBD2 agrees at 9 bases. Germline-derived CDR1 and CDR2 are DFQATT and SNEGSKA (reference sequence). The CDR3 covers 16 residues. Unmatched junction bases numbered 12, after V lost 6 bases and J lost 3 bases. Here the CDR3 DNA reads TGCAGTGCCTCCCCCAGAGCGGGAGGTGGCTACAATGAGCAGTTCTTC. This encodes CSASPRAGGGYNEQFF.